This TCR beta chain is from a study of blood T cell repertoires in COVID-19. TCRdb keeps only in-frame clones here, not all; method: immunoSEQ multiplex PCR. The table shows roughly 340,000 clones, with 85% to 90% occurring only once. This CDR3 is 17 amino acids long. V was trimmed by 1 base and J by 1 base, leaving 14 bases between them. The germline V gene encodes CDR1 MDHEN and CDR2 SYDVKM. The TCR comes from a man between 18 and 29 years old who had recovered from COVID-19. The sample was PBMCs or T cells enriched from blood (not recorded which). The chain recombines TRBV28 with TRBJ1-3; TRBD1 might be the D (6 bases). The CDR3 protein is CASSLYPRTGSGNTIYF. Written as DNA, the CDR3 is TGTGCCAGCAGTTTATACCCCAGAACAGGGTCTGGAAACACCATATATTTT.